This is a list of T cell receptor beta chains from one sample in a study of vaccination and CD4 T cells after COVID-19. These TCRs' antigens remain unknown. TCRdb redid the calling of the PCR reads with MiXCR, one entry per CDR3 protein. The data hold some 13,000 distinct CDR3 sequences, with 27% observed a single time. The specimen was CD4+ T cells from blood, cultured in vitro. The receptors shown here come from a human donor who had recovered from COVID-19. Each CDR3 is given without its conserved first and last residue. A D gene is named only where the DNA matches it firmly. Rows may omit the clone size; those that give it use once, few, many or a size class.

TRBJ1-5	-	TRBV29-1	medium-sized	SVPAALGYQPQH
TRBJ1-4	-	TRBV27	few	ASSLIRAEKLF
TRBJ2-7	-	TRBV15	-	ATSRDARGAYYEQY
TRBJ1-2	-	TRBV25-1	-	ASSVTQDGYT
TRBJ2-1	TRBD1	TRBV7-8	few	ASSPRAGYRQGPYNEQF
TRBJ1-1	-	TRBV10-3	-	AISESGRATEAF
TRBJ1-2	TRBD1	TRBV19	-	ASSAGGTGGGYGYT
TRBJ1-5	-	TRBV4-1	-	ASSQEQVPLRPQH
TRBJ1-2	TRBD1	TRBV20-1	-	SARDRQGAFGYT
TRBJ2-7	TRBD2	TRBV20-1	few	SAPGTSGGIYEQY
TRBJ2-1	TRBD2	TRBV19	-	ASSRGLASDEQF
TRBJ2-7	-	TRBV12-3/TRBV12-4	-	ASTLASGYEQY
TRBJ2-1	-	TRBV5-4	-	ASSSMGVGLGGSSYNEQF
TRBJ2-7	-	TRBV12-3/TRBV12-4	-	ASSDSTYEQY
TRBJ2-7	-	TRBV12-3/TRBV12-4	few	ASSLEEWHEQY
TRBJ1-5	-	TRBV19	-	ASRRGQADPQPQH
TRBJ2-1	-	TRBV5-1	-	ASSLNSYNEQF
TRBJ2-7	-	TRBV9	-	ASSGGPTSREQY
TRBJ1-3	-	TRBV7-8	-	ASSLARAGAGNTIY
TRBJ2-7	TRBD1	TRBV30	-	AWSLGTGIHEQY
TRBJ2-3	-	TRBV6-4	few	ASRPTSTDTQY
TRBJ2-2	TRBD2	TRBV6-1	-	ASSTLSPLRGSGGTGELF
TRBJ1-6	-	TRBV6-5	medium-sized	ASSYESSYNSPLH
TRBJ1-5	TRBD1	TRBV11-3	few	ASSPDRGGGNQPQH
TRBJ2-3	-	TRBV6-5	-	ASSYSRAGRPGTDTQY
TRBJ1-5	TRBD1	TRBV7-7	-	ASLYRGNGDQPQH
TRBJ1-6	-	TRBV2	-	ASSVGYNNSPLH
TRBJ1-4	TRBD1	TRBV30	few	AWRRGQGSYEKLF
TRBJ2-1	TRBD2	TRBV6-4	once	ASSETGLAGGNEQF
TRBJ2-5	TRBD2	TRBV9	once	ASSVVAGGPGQTQY